This passage covers 13 T cell receptor beta chains from one sample sequenced in a study of OX40 agonist ivuxolimab in advanced cancers. TCRdb keeps only in-frame clones here, not all; method: immunoSEQ multiplex PCR. The table has tens of thousands of clones, 80% to 90% seen once. The source was CD4+ or CD8+ T cells sorted from blood, collected in a trial of the OX40 agonist ivuxolimab. All receptors come from an adult with an advanced solid tumor such as melanoma, head and neck, liver or kidney cancer.

The chain has TRBV6-1 and TRBJ1-2; 7 bases fit TRBD1. V lost 5 bases to trimming and J lost 5 bases; unmatched junction nucleotides: 8. Germline-derived CDR1 and CDR2 are MNHNS and SASEGT. The length of the CDR3 is 14 residues. DNA for the CDR3: TGTGCCAGCAGTTCAGGGGGGTTGAGTTATGGCTACACCTTC. It codes for CASSSGGLSYGYTF.

The CDR3 region is CASSYSSDRVYTF. The CDR3 region has the DNA TGTGCCAGCAGTTACTCGAGTGACAGGGTGTACACCTTC. This sequence joins TRBV6-5 and TRBJ1-2; TRBD1 matches at 7 bases. This CDR3 spans 13 amino acids. V trimming: 0 bases; J trimming: 11 bases; junction bases outside the gene matches: 6. Germline V CDR1 and CDR2: MNHEY, SVGAGI.

The V gene is TRBV9, the J gene TRBJ2-1; D is ambiguous. Germline loops: CDR1 SGDLS, CDR2 YYNGEE. This CDR3 is built from 14 residues. V was shortened by 2 bases and J by 6 bases, with 12 bases between the two germline ends. Here the CDR3 DNA reads TGTGCCAGCAGCGTCCATCTGAGACCCAATGAGCAGTTCTTC. It encodes CASSVHLRPNEQFF.

This clone was counted a few times. The rearrangement joins TRBV6-5 to TRBJ1-2, with 8 nucleotides matching TRBD1. The CDR3 length is 13 residues. Germline V gene lookup returns CDR1 MNHEY and CDR2 SVGAGI. V lost 5 bases, J lost 7 bases, and 6 bases stayed unmatched. CDR3 bases: TGTGCCAGCAGTCATCAGGGGGCTGGTGGCTACACCTTC. Translating gives CASSHQGAGGYTF.

The chain is built from TRBV5-1 and TRBJ2-2; D perhaps matches TRBD1 (6 bases). The CDR3 extends over 16 amino acids. The V gene's germline CDR1 is SGHRS and CDR2 YFSETQ. V lost 3 bases and J lost 1, with 13 bases in between. As DNA, the CDR3 is TGCGCCAGCAGCTCGAGTGCACAGGGGAACACCGGGGAGCTGTTTTTT. Amino acid sequence: CASSSSAQGNTGELFF. Based on the CDR3 plus reference TRBV5-1 and TRBJ2-2, the full variable domain is KAGVTQTPRYLIKTRGQQVTLSCSPISGHRSVSWYQQTPGQGLQFLFEYFSETQRNKGNFPGRFSGRQFSNSRSEMNVSTLELGDSALYLCASSSSAQGNTGELFFGEGSRLTVL.

V usage is TRBV27 and J usage is TRBJ2-7; D may be TRBD1 (7 bases). Trimming stripped 8 bases from V and 4 bases from J, with 18 bases between. Germline CDR1 and CDR2: MNHEY and SMNVEV (reference sequence). The CDR3 consists of 14 residues. The CDR3 is CASSPRPGGYEQYF. The CDR3 bases are TGTGCCAGCTCCCCCCGGCCAGGGGGGTACGAGCAGTACTTC.

The chain recombines TRBV25-1 with TRBJ2-7; D is perhaps TRBD2 (6 bases). The germline CDR1 and CDR2 sequences are MGHDK and SYGVNS. V lost 6 bases to trimming and J lost 5 bases, with 14 bases between them. The CDR3 is made up of 13 amino acids. CDR3 sequence (DNA): TGTGCCAGCAGCTTGGCGGGATTCGACGAGCAGTACTTC. Protein: CASSLAGFDEQYF.

This clone was seen more than once but under ten times. This chain joins TRBV15 and TRBJ2-3; D unclear. From germline, CDR1 is LNHNV and CDR2 YYDKDF (reference sequence). With 5 bases removed from V and 3 bases from J, the gap between germline ends came to 12 bases. The CDR3 sequence is 14 residues long. The CDR3 protein is CATSSLYSTDTQYF. CDR3 sequence (DNA): TGTGCCACCAGCTCCTTGTATAGTACAGATACGCAGTATTTT.

The chain combines TRBV6-5 with TRBJ1-2; 8 nucleotides line up with TRBD1. From germline, CDR1 is MNHEY and CDR2 SVGAGI. The V gene end was trimmed by 10 bases and the J gene end by 6 bases; junction bases not matched to a gene: 7. The CDR3 contains 12 residues. CDR3 protein: CAIRQGKDGYTF. CDR3 coding DNA: TGTGCCATTAGACAGGGGAAGGATGGCTACACCTTC.

This clone was seen a single time. The rearrangement uses TRBV27 and TRBJ2-1, with a possible D match to TRBD2 (7 bases). CDR3 length equals 16 residues. V shed 2 bases and J shed 7 bases, with 18 bases lying between them. Germline V gives CDR1 MNHEY, CDR2 SMNVEV (reference sequence). DNA of the CDR3: TGTGCCAGCAGTTTAGAACGGGGGGCAAGGTATAATGAGCAGTTCTTC. This sequence encodes CASSLERGARYNEQFF.

This chain connects TRBV4-2 to TRBJ2-5, with a weak D call TRBD1 (5 bases). Gene TRBJ2-7 matches the end of the DNA better, so the J call may be wrong. Germline V gives CDR1 LGHNA, CDR2 YNFKEQ. CDR3 length: 13 amino acids. CDR3 DNA: TGTGCCAGCAGCCAAGCGACAGTATACGAGCAGTACTTC. It is translated as CASSQATVYEQYF.

The CDR3 sequence: CASSFSVATSSYNEQFF. The CDR3, as DNA: TGCGCCAGCAGCTTTAGCGTAGCGACGAGCTCCTACAATGAGCAGTTCTTC. The chain couples TRBV5-1 to TRBJ2-1; D is possibly TRBD2 (5 bases). The CDR3 length is 17 residues. Germline V gives CDR1 SGHRS, CDR2 YFSETQ. The V gene lost 2 bases and the J gene lost 0 bases, with 15 bases spanning the gap.

The chain uses TRBV19 and TRBJ1-3, with no clear D. Germline CDR1 reads LNHDA; CDR2 reads SQIVND (reference sequence). Trimming removed 5 bases at V and 0 bases at J, with 8 bases between. The CDR3 consists of 14 residues. In DNA form, the CDR3 reads TGTGCCAGTAGTGGTGGCAGCTCTGGAAACACCATATATTTT. As protein: CASSGGSSGNTIYF.